This passage covers 27 T cell receptor beta chains from one sample sequenced in a study of early T cells in non-severe SARS-CoV-2 infection. TCRdb reprocessed the 5' RACE reads via MiXCR and lists one record per CDR3 protein. The sample records 100,000 or so distinct CDR3 sequences, 15% to 20% being singletons. Sample: whole blood, taken at baseline. The source of these receptors is an adult who was a healthcare worker with PCR-confirmed SARS-CoV-2 infection or an uninfected control (not recorded which).

The V and J genes are TRBV10-3 and TRBJ2-3; 9 bases are a match to TRBD2. Trimming at V came to 3 bases and at J to 3 bases, leaving 1 base not matched to a gene. Germline values: CDR1 ENHRY, CDR2 SYGVKD. The CDR3 covers 14 residues. The CDR3 loop reads CAISDAGGTDTQYF. The CDR3 DNA follows: TGTGCCATCAGTGATGCGGGAGGGACAGATACGCAGTATTTT.

The chain carries TRBV12-3 or TRBV12-4 and TRBJ2-7; 7 bases agree with TRBD1. The CDR3 has 12 residues. Trimming took 8 bases from V and 6 from J; bases not matched to a gene: 7. The CDR3 is CASRDSQSEQYF. DNA for the CDR3: TGTGCCAGCCGGGACAGCCAAAGCGAGCAGTACTTC.

The chain links TRBV7-2 to TRBJ2-3; tentatively, D is TRBD2 (6 bases). Germline V lookup: CDR1 SGHTA, CDR2 FQGNSA. The CDR3 is 15 residues long. Trimming left V 5 bases short and J 5 bases short, with 17 bases between. This chain's CDR3 is CASSPSGGAGDTQYF. The CDR3 bases are TGTGCCAGCAGCCCTAGTGGCGGGGCGGGAGATACGCAGTATTTT.

This clonotype was counted between two and nine times. The chain links TRBV12-3 or TRBV12-4 to TRBJ1-6, with D possibly TRBD1 on 5 matching bases. V dropped 3 bases and J dropped 5 bases, with 8 bases sitting between them. The CDR3 sequence is 14 residues long. CDR3 residues: CASSLGGNNSPLHF. The DNA of the CDR3 is TGTGCCAGCAGTTTGGGGGGGAATAATTCACCCCTCCACTTT.

The sample holds many counts of this clonotype. The chain combines TRBV5-1 with TRBJ1-6, with a possible D match to TRBD1 (6 bases). Germline V gene sequence: CDR1 SGHRS, CDR2 YFSETQ. V gave up 4 bases and J gave up 7 bases, with 15 bases separating them. The CDR3 is 15 residues long. Written as DNA, the CDR3 is TGCGCCAGCAGCATGAGTCCGGACAGAAATTCACCCCTCCACTTT. It specifies CASSMSPDRNSPLHF.

This clonotype turned up a few times. The CDR3 nucleotides read TGCAGTGTTACCCAAGGGGGAGCCTCCCAAAGAGAGCAGTTCTTC. Translated: CSVTQGGASQREQFF. The chain combines TRBV20-1 with TRBJ2-1; D is possibly TRBD1 (6 bases). The CDR3 consists of 15 residues. V lost 7 bases and J 10 bases, leaving 26 bases between the germline ends. CDR1 and CDR2 from the germline V gene are DFQATT and SNEGSKA (reference sequence).

The sample holds a few counts of this clonotype. The chain couples TRBV11-2 to TRBJ2-1; 8 nucleotides line up with TRBD2. CDR1 is SGHAT and CDR2 is FQNNGV in the germline V gene. The CDR3 is 15 amino acids. Unmatched junction bases numbered 7, after V lost 5 bases and J lost 4 bases. The CDR3 is CASSPQAGGYNEQFF. In nucleotides, the CDR3 is TGTGCCAGCAGCCCCCAGGCGGGAGGTTACAATGAGCAGTTCTTC.

This chain links TRBV7-9 with TRBJ2-3; D ambiguous. The CDR3 has 14 amino acids. The germline V and J ends were trimmed by 8 bases and 3 bases, with 15 bases remaining between them. From germline, CDR1 is SEHNR and CDR2 FQNEAQ (reference sequence). The chain's CDR3 is CASVLIGNTDTQYF. CDR3 nucleotides: TGTGCCAGCGTACTAATTGGTAATACAGATACGCAGTATTTT.

The chain joins TRBV9 to TRBJ2-4; D is unresolved. Germline V gives CDR1 SGDLS, CDR2 YYNGEE. The V gene lost 3 bases and the J gene lost 9 bases, with 16 bases spanning the gap. The CDR3 has 14 residues. CDR3 amino acids: CASSGRSESGIQYF. The DNA of the CDR3 is TGTGCCAGCAGCGGAAGGAGCGAGTCCGGCATTCAGTACTTC.

In its sample, this clonotype was seen a few times. The genes are TRBV6-5 and TRBJ2-1; D is ambiguous. Germline V gene lookup returns CDR1 MNHEY and CDR2 SVGAGI. V was shortened by 10 bases and J by 5 bases, with 0 bases between the two germline ends. The CDR3 length is 8 residues. CDR3 DNA: TGTGCCAACAATGAGCAGTTCTTC. It is translated as CANNEQFF.

This chain uses TRBV7-9 with TRBJ2-3, with TRBD2 matching 8 bases. The CDR3 consists of 16 residues. V was clipped by 0 bases and J by 6 bases; unmatched bases: 8. The germline V gene has CDR1 SEHNR and CDR2 FQNEAQ (reference sequence). The CDR3 coding sequence is TGTGCCAGCAGCTTAGCGACCGGACTAGCAGGTGATACGCAGTATTTT. Protein product: CASSLATGLAGDTQYF.

This clonotype was picked up a small number of times. This chain connects TRBV11-1 to TRBJ2-5; D is uncertain. The CDR3 has 11 amino acids. Per germline, CDR1 SGHAT and CDR2 FQDESV (reference sequence). V was cut by 5 bases and J by 6 bases, with 7 bases left in between. CDR3 coding DNA: TGTGCCAGCAGCCACCAGCAGACCCAGTACTTC. Its protein product is CASSHQQTQYF.

This chain uses TRBV28 with TRBJ2-7; D is perhaps TRBD2 (5 bases). Deletions cut 2 bases from V and 8 bases from J, with 10 bases between. This CDR3 is 12 amino acids long. The V gene's germline CDR1 is MDHEN and CDR2 SYDVKM. The chain's CDR3 is CASSLEGVKQYF. The CDR3 DNA follows: TGTGCCAGCAGTTTAGAGGGAGTGAAGCAGTACTTC.

This clonotype occurred a few times. V is TRBV11-2 and J is TRBJ2-3; the D gene is possibly TRBD2 (6 bases). The CDR3 sequence is 14 residues long. Trimming pared 6 bases from V and 0 bases from J, leaving 10 bases between. Germline assignment: CDR1 SGHAT and CDR2 FQNNGV. As DNA, the CDR3 is TGTGCCAGCAGAACGGGAGTCAGCACAGATACGCAGTATTTT. This codes for CASRTGVSTDTQYF.

This clonotype occurred a few times. The chain employs TRBV28 and TRBJ1-2; D is ambiguous. The CDR3 extends over 12 amino acids. Per the germline V gene, CDR1 is MDHEN and CDR2 is SYDVKM. Deletions cut 3 bases from V and 5 bases from J, with 7 bases between. The DNA for the CDR3 is TGTGCCAGCAGTTTGGCACGGTATGGCTACACCTTC. Its translation is CASSLARYGYTF.

In this sample, this clonotype turned up a few times. The chain carries TRBV6-1 and TRBJ2-3; no clear D. The germline V and J ends were trimmed by 3 bases and 1 base, with 14 bases remaining between them. The CDR3 is 16 amino acids. Looked up from germline, CDR1 is MNHNS and CDR2 is SASEGT. The CDR3 loop is CASSDRETWGTDTQYF. The CDR3 DNA is TGTGCCAGCAGTGACCGCGAGACTTGGGGCACAGATACGCAGTATTTT.

This clonotype was seen a handful of times. This chain joins TRBV5-4 and TRBJ2-7; 14 positions agree with TRBD2. Germline assignment: CDR1 SGHNT and CDR2 YYREEE (reference sequence). The CDR3 length is 16 residues. V shed 1 base and J 3 bases; nucleotides not matched to a gene: 3. The chain's CDR3 is CASSLLGTSGSYEQYF. The DNA of the CDR3 is TGTGCCAGCAGCTTGCTGGGGACTAGCGGGAGCTACGAGCAGTACTTC.

This chain connects TRBV5-1 to TRBJ2-5; D gene uncertain. V lost 2 bases, J lost 5 bases, and 7 bases lay in between. The CDR3 is 12 amino acids. Per germline, CDR1 SGHRS and CDR2 YFSETQ. CDR3: CASSFSEETQYF. In DNA form, the CDR3 reads TGCGCCAGCAGCTTCTCCGAGGAGACCCAGTACTTC.

This clonotype was counted a few times. This sequence joins TRBV28 and TRBJ2-3, with a weak D call TRBD2 (6 bases). Germline V gene sequence: CDR1 MDHEN, CDR2 SYDVKM. The CDR3 contains 15 residues. Trimming took off 6 bases at V and 4 bases at J, with 17 bases between the two ends. CDR3 region: CASSLGAEGSDTQYF. Here the CDR3 DNA reads TGTGCCAGCAGCCTTGGCGCGGAGGGGTCAGATACGCAGTATTTT.

This clonotype was counted between two and nine times. V gene TRBV24-1 combines with J gene TRBJ2-2; D unclear. The CDR3 consists of 15 residues. V was trimmed by 4 bases and J by 7 bases, leaving 15 bases between them. Germline loops: CDR1 KGHDR, CDR2 SFDVKD. The chain's CDR3 is CATSETTGAHGELFF. The CDR3 DNA is TGTGCCACCAGTGAAACGACCGGAGCGCACGGGGAGCTGTTTTTT.

Only a few counts were recorded for this clonotype. The gene calls are TRBV7-6 and TRBJ1-1; a weak D match, TRBD1 (6 bases). The length of the CDR3 is 14 residues. The germline gives CDR1 SGHVS, CDR2 FNYEAQ. V was shortened by 3 bases and J by 4 bases, with 12 bases between the two germline ends. The CDR3 spells CASSFQGMGTEAFF. The CDR3 DNA follows: TGTGCCAGCAGCTTTCAGGGGATGGGCACTGAAGCTTTCTTT. The entire variable domain, with the rest obtained from reference TRBV7-6 and TRBJ1-1, is as follows: GAGVSQSPRYKVTKRGQDVALRCDPISGHVSLYWYRQALGQGPEFLTYFNYEAQQDKSGLPNDRFSAERPEGSISTLTIQRTEQRDSAMYRCASSFQGMGTEAFFGQGTRLTVV.

The V gene is TRBV6-2 or TRBV6-3, the J gene TRBJ2-7, with D perhaps matching TRBD1 or TRBD2 (5 bases each). V gave up 2 bases and J gave up 2 bases, with 10 bases separating them. CDR3 size: 14 residues. The germline V gene has CDR1 MNHEY and CDR2 SVGEGT. CDR3 residues: CASSYGGATYEQYF. DNA of the CDR3: TGTGCCAGCAGTTACGGGGGAGCGACCTACGAGCAGTACTTC.

This chain links TRBV6-5 with TRBJ1-5; 7 bases align to TRBD1. From germline, CDR1 is MNHEY and CDR2 SVGAGI. The V segment lost 6 bases and the J segment 5 bases; nucleotides outside the gene matches: 7. The CDR3 consists of 14 residues. The CDR3 DNA is TGTGCCAGCAGCCGGACAGGTGGTTATCAGCCCCAGCATTTT. Translated, it gives CASSRTGGYQPQHF.

This chain links TRBV15 with TRBJ2-3, with D perhaps TRBD2 (5 bases). Between the trimmed V and J ends, which lost 5 bases and 5 bases, there was a span of 14 bases. CDR1 is LNHNV, CDR2 YYDKDF, per germline (reference sequence). This CDR3 comprises 14 residues. The chain's CDR3 is CATSAKDLGDTQYF. In DNA, the CDR3 is TGTGCCACCAGCGCGAAGGACTTGGGAGATACGCAGTATTTT.

This clonotype has just a few counts. This chain connects TRBV30 to TRBJ2-2; the match to TRBD1 covers 7 bases. Germline lookup yields CDR1 GTSNPN and CDR2 SVGIG (reference sequence). J lost 6 bases, V lost 7 bases, and 5 bases had no gene match. This CDR3 has 12 amino acids. The CDR3 loop reads CASGQQAGELFF. CDR3 nucleotide sequence: TGTGCCTCGGGACAGCAGGCCGGGGAGCTGTTTTTT.

The chain uses TRBV5-1 and TRBJ2-7, with TRBD2 identical over 12 bases. Looked up from germline, CDR1 is SGHRS and CDR2 is YFSETQ. The CDR3 contains 16 residues. Losses at the gene ends were 4 bases for V and 3 bases for J; bases not matched to a gene: 8. CDR3: CASSPHLAGGSYEQYF. The CDR3 nucleotides are TGCGCCAGCAGCCCACATCTAGCGGGAGGGAGCTACGAGCAGTACTTC. The variable domain in full, completed from reference TRBV5-1 and TRBJ2-7, reads KAGVTQTPRYLIKTRGQQVTLSCSPISGHRSVSWYQQTPGQGLQFLFEYFSETQRNKGNFPGRFSGRQFSNSRSEMNVSTLELGDSALYLCASSPHLAGGSYEQYFGPGTRLTVT.

There are a few counts of this clonotype. The V gene is TRBV7-2, the J gene TRBJ2-7; D could derive from TRBD1 or TRBD2 (5 bases each). Per the germline V gene, CDR1 is SGHTA and CDR2 is FQGNSA. The CDR3 runs 12 residues. Trimming stripped 5 bases from V and 7 bases from J, with 12 bases between. The CDR3 DNA reads TGTGCCAGCAGCACAGATTGGGGGGAGCAGTACTTC. This gives the protein CASSTDWGEQYF.